This entry is about one TCR beta chain. This specimen comes from a study of blood T cell repertoires in COVID-19. Study-level background: PBMCs, B-cell-depleted T cells, or T cells provided the cDNA or gDNA that made up the material.

This CDR3 contains 14 residues. Germline V gene sequence: CDR1 KGHDR, CDR2 SFDVKD. The V gene lost 5 bases and the J gene lost 5 bases, with 14 bases spanning the gap. Participants were placed into cohorts based on the clinical history they reported. Original handling: Amplification of reference gene primers provided the estimated nucleated cell counts. Using immunoSEQ multiplex PCR, the repertoire was profiled, and TCRdb retains in-frame clones only, with some absent. V, J and clone size derive from that table, while D and trimming were established from the DNA sequence. The repertoire has hundreds of thousands of clones, more than 75% of them found once; the top ten carry approximately 9.3%.

The J gene is TRBJ1-1, the V gene TRBV24-1; D is possibly TRBD1 (6 bases). The sequencing input was PBMCs or T cells enriched from blood (not recorded which). The clonotype originates from a woman aged 45-60 years who had recovered from COVID-19. This CDR3 is CATSGSQGNTEAFF. CDR3 coding DNA: TGTGCCACCAGTGGCTCACAGGGAAATACTGAAGCTTTCTTT.